This TCR beta chain was documented in a study of blood T cell repertoires in COVID-19. Study background: Whether acute or convalescent, the COVID-19 samples came from the United States, Italy and Spain.

The trim removed 3 bases at V and 4 bases at J, leaving 4 bases unmatched. The germline V gene encodes CDR1 SGHRS and CDR2 YFSETQ. The CDR3 consists of 14 residues. The Seattle site enrolled patients during active infection and followed them longitudinally. TCRdb keeps only in-frame clones here, not all; method: immunoSEQ multiplex PCR. The sample contains about 200,000 clones, around 95% of which appear only once. The sequenced sample consisted of peripheral blood. This clonotype was obtained from a man younger than 40 with COVID-19, enrolled during active disease. The chain recombines TRBV5-1 with TRBJ2-7, with 10 bases matching TRBD1. The CDR3 sequence: CASSSPGQGYEQYF. For the CDR3, the DNA is TGCGCCAGCAGCTCGCCGGGACAGGGGTACGAGCAGTACTTC.